This TCR beta chain derives from a study of blood T cell repertoires in COVID-19. On the study more broadly: Whether acute or convalescent, the COVID-19 samples came from the United States, Italy and Spain.

J lost 4 bases, V lost 5 bases, and 9 bases had no gene match. CDR1 is LNHDA, CDR2 SQIVND, per germline (reference sequence). The CDR3 loop spans 16 amino acids. Sequencing was performed with immunoSEQ multiplex PCR; in TCRdb, only in-frame clones are kept and a portion is missing. This table holds approximately 300,000 clones, about 83% found once. Sample: peripheral blood. The chain combines TRBV19 with TRBJ2-7; 12 nucleotides match TRBD2. This clonotype was sampled from a woman aged 50 to 60 with acute or convalescent COVID-19. CDR3 nucleotides: TGTGCCAGTAGTCTCTCTAGCGGGAGGGCCTTGTACGAGCAGTACTTC. This translates into CASSLSSGRALYEQYF.